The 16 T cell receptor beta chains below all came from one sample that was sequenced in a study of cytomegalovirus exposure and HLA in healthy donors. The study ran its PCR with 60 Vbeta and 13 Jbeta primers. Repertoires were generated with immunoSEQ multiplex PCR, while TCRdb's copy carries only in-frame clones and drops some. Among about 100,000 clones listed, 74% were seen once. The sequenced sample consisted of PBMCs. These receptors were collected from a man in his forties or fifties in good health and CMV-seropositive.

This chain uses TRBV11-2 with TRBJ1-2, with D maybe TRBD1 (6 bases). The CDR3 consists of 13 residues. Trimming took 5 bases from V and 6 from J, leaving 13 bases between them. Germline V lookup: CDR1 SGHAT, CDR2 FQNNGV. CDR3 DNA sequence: TGTGCCAGCAGCATGAACAGGGAAAATGGCTACACCTTC. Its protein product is CASSMNRENGYTF.

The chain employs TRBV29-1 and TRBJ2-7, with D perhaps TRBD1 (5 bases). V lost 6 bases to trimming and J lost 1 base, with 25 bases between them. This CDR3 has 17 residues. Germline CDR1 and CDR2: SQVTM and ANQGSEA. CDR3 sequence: CSVVRQRPLIFSYEQYF. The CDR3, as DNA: TGCAGCGTGGTTAGACAGCGTCCTCTAATATTTTCCTACGAGCAGTACTTC.

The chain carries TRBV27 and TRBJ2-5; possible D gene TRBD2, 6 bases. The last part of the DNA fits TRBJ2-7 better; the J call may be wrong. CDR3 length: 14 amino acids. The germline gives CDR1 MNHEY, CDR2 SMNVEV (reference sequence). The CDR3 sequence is CASRPAGGVYEQYF. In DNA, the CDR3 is TGTGCCAGCAGACCTGCCGGGGGTGTCTACGAGCAGTACTTC.

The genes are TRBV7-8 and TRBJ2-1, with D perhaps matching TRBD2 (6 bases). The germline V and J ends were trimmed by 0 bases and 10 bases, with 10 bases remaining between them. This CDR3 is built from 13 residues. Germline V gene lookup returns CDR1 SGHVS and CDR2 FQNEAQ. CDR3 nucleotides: TGTGCCAGCAGCTTAGCAGGAGGGTACGAGCAGTTCTTC. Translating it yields CASSLAGGYEQFF. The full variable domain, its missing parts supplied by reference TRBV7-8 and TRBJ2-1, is GAGVSQSPRYKVAKRGQDVALRCDPISGHVSLFWYQQALGQGPEFLTYFQNEAQLDKSGLPSDRFFAERPEGSVSTLKIQRTQQEDSAVYLCASSLAGGYEQFFGPGTRLTVL.

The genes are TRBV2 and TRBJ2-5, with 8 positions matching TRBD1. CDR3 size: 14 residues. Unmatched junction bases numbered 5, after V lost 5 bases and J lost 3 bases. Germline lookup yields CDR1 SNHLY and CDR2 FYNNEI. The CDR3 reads CASSYQGAEETQYF. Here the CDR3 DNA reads TGTGCCAGCAGTTATCAGGGGGCTGAAGAGACCCAGTACTTC.

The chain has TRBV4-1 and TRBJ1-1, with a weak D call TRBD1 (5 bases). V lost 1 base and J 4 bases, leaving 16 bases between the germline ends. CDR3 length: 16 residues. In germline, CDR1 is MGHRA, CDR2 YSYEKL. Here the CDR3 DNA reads TGCGCCAGCAGCCAAGGGCCGGACTACGGGACCACTGAAGCTTTCTTT. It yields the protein CASSQGPDYGTTEAFF.

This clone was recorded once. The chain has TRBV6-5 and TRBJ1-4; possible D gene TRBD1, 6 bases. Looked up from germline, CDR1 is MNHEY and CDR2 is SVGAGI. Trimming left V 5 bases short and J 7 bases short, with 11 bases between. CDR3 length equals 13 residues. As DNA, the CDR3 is TGTGCCAGCAGTAGGGGGAGGGCTGAAAAACTGTTTTTT. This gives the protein CASSRGRAEKLFF.

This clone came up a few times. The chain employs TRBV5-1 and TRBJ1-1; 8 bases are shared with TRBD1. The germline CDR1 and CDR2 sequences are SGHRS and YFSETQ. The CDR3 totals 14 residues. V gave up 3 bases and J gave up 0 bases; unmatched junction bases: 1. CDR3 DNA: TGCGCCAGCAGCTCGGACAGGGTGAACACTGAAGCTTTCTTT. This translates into CASSSDRVNTEAFF.

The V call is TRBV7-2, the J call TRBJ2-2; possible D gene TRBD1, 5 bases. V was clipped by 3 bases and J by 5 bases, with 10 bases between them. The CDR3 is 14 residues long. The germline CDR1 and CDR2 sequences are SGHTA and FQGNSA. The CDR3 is CASSLPRGTGELFF. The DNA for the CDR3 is TGTGCCAGCAGCTTGCCAAGGGGAACCGGGGAGCTGTTTTTT.

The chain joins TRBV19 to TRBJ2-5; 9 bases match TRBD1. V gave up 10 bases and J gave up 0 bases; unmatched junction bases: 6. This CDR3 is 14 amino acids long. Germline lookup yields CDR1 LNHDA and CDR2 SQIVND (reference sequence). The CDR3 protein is CATGTGKNQETQYF. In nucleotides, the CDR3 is TGTGCCACCGGGACAGGGAAGAACCAAGAGACCCAGTACTTC.

Here the CDR3 DNA reads TGTGCCAGCAGAACGGGGGGGCGGTACGAGCAGTACTTC. The encoded protein is CASRTGGRYEQYF. The chain combines TRBV2 with TRBJ2-7, with TRBD2 matching over 8 bases. CDR3 size: 13 residues. Trimming took 6 bases from V and 4 from J; bases not matched to a gene: 5. Germline V gene sequence: CDR1 SNHLY, CDR2 FYNNEI.

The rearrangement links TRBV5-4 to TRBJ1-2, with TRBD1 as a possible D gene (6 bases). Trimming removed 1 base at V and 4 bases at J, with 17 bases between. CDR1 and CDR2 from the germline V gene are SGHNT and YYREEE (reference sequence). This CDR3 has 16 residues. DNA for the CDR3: TGTGCCAGCAGCTTGCCTAACAGGGTAGGGGTCTATGGCTACACCTTC. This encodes CASSLPNRVGVYGYTF. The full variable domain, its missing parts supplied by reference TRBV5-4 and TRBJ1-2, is ETGVTQSPTHLIKTRGQQVTLRCSSQSGHNTVSWYQQALGQGPQFIFQYYREEENGRGNFPPRFSGLQFPNYSSELNVNALELDDSALYLCASSLPNRVGVYGYTFGSGTRLTVV.

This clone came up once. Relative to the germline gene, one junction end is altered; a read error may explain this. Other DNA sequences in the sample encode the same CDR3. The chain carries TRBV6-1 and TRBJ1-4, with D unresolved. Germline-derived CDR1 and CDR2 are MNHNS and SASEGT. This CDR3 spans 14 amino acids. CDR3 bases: TGCGCCAGCAGTGGTCAGACAACTAATGAAAAACTGTTTTTT. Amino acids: CASSGQTTNEKLFF.

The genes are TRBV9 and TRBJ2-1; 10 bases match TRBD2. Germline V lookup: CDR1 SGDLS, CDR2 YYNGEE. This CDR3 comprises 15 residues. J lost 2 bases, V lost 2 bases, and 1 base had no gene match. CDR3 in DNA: TGTGCCAGCAGCGTTAGCGGGGGGACCTACAATGAGCAGTTCTTC. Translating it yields CASSVSGGTYNEQFF.

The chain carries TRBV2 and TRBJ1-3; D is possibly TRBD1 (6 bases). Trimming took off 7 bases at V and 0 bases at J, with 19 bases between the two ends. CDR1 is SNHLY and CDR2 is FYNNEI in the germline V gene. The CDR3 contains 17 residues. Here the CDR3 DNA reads TGTGCCAGCACCCTCAGGGGTTCGAAAAACTCTGGAAACACCATATATTTT. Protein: CASTLRGSKNSGNTIYF.

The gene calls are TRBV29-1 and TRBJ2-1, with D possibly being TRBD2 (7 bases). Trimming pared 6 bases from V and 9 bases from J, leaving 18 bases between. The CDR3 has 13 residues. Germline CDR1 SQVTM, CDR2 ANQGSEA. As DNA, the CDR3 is TGCAGCGTCGGCTTGAACAGGGAGGGTGAGCAGTTCTTC. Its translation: CSVGLNREGEQFF.